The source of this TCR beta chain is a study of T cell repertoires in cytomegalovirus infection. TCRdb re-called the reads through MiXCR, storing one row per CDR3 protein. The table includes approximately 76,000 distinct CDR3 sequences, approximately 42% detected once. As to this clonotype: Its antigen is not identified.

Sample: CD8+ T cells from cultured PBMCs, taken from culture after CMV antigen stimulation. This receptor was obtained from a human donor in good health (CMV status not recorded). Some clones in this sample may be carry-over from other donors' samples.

The CDR3 DNA follows: TGTGCCAGCAGCTTTGGACCCGGCGACAGGGGGCTCTACGAGCAGTACTTC. It encodes CASSFGPGDRGLYEQYF. This chain connects TRBV11-2 to TRBJ2-7; 10 nucleotides align to TRBD1. The CDR3 runs 17 residues. J was trimmed by 3 bases and V by 3 bases; bases with no gene match: 11. Germline values: CDR1 SGHAT, CDR2 FQNNGV.